A single sample is the source of the 7 T cell receptor beta chains below, sequenced in a study of cytomegalovirus exposure and HLA in healthy donors. The PCR had 60 Vbeta and 13 Jbeta primers. Profiled with immunoSEQ multiplex PCR; TCRdb holds only in-frame clones, not every one. This table holds about 180,000 clones, roughly 76% found once. Material for sequencing was PBMCs. These receptors originate from a woman aged 18-30 years in good health and CMV-seropositive.

The chain employs TRBV7-8 and TRBJ2-5; D uncertain. CDR3 length: 15 residues. Germline V gene data show CDR1 as SGHVS and CDR2 as FQNEAQ. Trimming cost V 5 bases and J 0 bases, with 13 bases left between them. The CDR3 is CASSLVSGYQETQYF. The CDR3 region has the DNA TGTGCCAGCAGCCTCGTCTCAGGATACCAAGAGACCCAGTACTTC.

The CDR3 spells CASSPRGTGDRGYTF. The CDR3 coding sequence is TGTGCCAGCAGTCCGAGGGGGACAGGGGATCGAGGCTACACCTTC. The J gene is TRBJ1-2, the V gene TRBV27; 10 bases line up with TRBD1. V lost 5 bases and J lost 8; bases outside the gene matches: 11. This CDR3 has 15 residues. The germline V gene encodes CDR1 MNHEY and CDR2 SMNVEV (reference sequence).

The chain has TRBV2 and TRBJ1-3; a weak D match, TRBD1 (5 bases). The V gene's germline CDR1 is SNHLY and CDR2 FYNNEI. The V end lost 3 bases, the J end lost 7 bases, and 7 bases lay between the germline ends. The CDR3 consists of 12 residues. The CDR3 nucleotides are TGTGCCAGCAGTGAGGGGGGGAACACCATATATTTT. It translates to CASSEGGNTIYF.

This rearrangement joins TRBV29-1 to TRBJ2-2, with D unclear. Per germline, CDR1 SQVTM and CDR2 ANQGSEA. Between the trimmed V and J ends, which lost 6 bases and 4 bases, there was a span of 3 bases. There are 10 residues in the CDR3. CDR3 region: CSVGTGELFF. CDR3 DNA sequence: TGCAGCGTCGGCACCGGGGAGCTGTTTTTT.

CDR3 protein: CASSVLGGTSTDTQYF. The CDR3 DNA follows: TGTGCCAGCAGTGTTCTCGGGGGAACTAGCACAGATACGCAGTATTTT. J is TRBJ2-3 and V is TRBV7-2; tentative D call: TRBD2 (6 bases). The CDR3 sequence is 16 residues long. The germline CDR1 and CDR2 sequences are SGHTA and FQGNSA. V shed 6 bases and J shed 0 bases, with 16 bases lying between them.

The chain uses TRBV19 and TRBJ1-1, with TRBD1 as a possible D gene (6 bases). Germline V lookup: CDR1 LNHDA, CDR2 SQIVND (reference sequence). This CDR3 has 17 amino acids. Between the trimmed V and J ends, which lost 4 bases and 1 base, there was a span of 19 bases. CDR3 residues: CASSKPRPTDRNTEAFF. CDR3 nucleotide sequence: TGTGCCAGTAGTAAACCCCGCCCAACGGACAGGAACACTGAAGCTTTCTTT.

This rearrangement joins TRBV7-9 to TRBJ2-7, with a possible D match to TRBD2 (5 bases). Trimming removed 2 bases at V and 3 bases at J, with 8 bases between. From germline, CDR1 is SEHNR and CDR2 FQNEAQ (reference sequence). CDR3 length: 13 residues. CDR3 in amino acids: CASSLFGVYEQYF. The CDR3 nucleotides are TGTGCCAGCAGCTTATTCGGGGTCTACGAGCAGTACTTC.